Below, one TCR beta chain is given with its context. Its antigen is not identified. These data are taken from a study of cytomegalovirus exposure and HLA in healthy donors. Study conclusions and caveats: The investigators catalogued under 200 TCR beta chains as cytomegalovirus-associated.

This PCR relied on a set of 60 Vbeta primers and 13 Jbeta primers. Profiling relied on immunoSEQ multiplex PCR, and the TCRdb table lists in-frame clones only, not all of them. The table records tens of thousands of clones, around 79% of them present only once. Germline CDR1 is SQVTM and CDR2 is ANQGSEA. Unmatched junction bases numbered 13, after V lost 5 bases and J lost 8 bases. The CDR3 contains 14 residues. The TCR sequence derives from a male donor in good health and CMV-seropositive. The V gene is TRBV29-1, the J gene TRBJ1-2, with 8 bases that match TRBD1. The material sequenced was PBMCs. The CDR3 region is CSVLVGGQGGGYTF. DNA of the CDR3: TGCAGCGTTCTCGTTGGCGGACAGGGAGGCGGCTACACCTTC.